The entry below describes one TCR beta chain. The sample is drawn from a study of human CD8 memory T cell subsets. This CDR3 region has 14 residues. Per germline, CDR1 SGDLS and CDR2 YYNGEE. Libraries for TCR beta were constructed using UMI-labeled 5' RACE. After re-calling the 5' RACE reads, TCRdb lists one entry per CDR3 protein, DNA absent. This sample contains about 9,300 distinct CDR3 sequences. The sequenced material came from CD8+ T cells from PBMCs. The source is a human donor in good health. The V gene is TRBV9, the J gene TRBJ2-3; TCRdb's D call, TRBD1, is unchecked because there is no DNA. CDR3 loop: CASSVPGGTDTQYF. The full variable domain, its missing parts supplied by reference TRBV9 and TRBJ2-3, is DSGVTQTPKHLITATGQRVTLRCSPRSGDLSVYWYQQSLDQGLQFLIQYYNGEERAKGNILERFSAQQFPDLHSELNLSSLELGDSALYFCASSVPGGTDTQYFGPGTRLTVL.